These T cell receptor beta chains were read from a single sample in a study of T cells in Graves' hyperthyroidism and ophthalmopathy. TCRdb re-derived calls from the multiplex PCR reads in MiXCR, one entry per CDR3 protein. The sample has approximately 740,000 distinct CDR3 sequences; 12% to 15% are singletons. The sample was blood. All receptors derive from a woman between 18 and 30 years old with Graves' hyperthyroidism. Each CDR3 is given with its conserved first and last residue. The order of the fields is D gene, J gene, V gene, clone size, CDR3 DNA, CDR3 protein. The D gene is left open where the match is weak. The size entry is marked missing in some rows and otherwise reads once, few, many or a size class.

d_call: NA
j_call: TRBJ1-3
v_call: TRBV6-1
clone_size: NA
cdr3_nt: TGTGCCAGCAGTACACGCGGGCTTGCTGGAAACACCATATATTTT
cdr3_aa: CASSTRGLAGNTIYF

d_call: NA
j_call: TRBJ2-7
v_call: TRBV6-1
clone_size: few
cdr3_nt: TGTGCCAGCAGTTATTATACCGGGAACCTGGTGGGAGAGCAGTACTTC
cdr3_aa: CASSYYTGNLVGEQYF

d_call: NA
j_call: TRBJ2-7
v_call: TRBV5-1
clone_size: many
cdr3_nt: TGCGCCAGCAGCGGGGACCGGGCGGTGCAGTACTTC
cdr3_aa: CASSGDRAVQYF

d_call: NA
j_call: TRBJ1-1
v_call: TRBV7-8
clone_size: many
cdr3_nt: TGTGCCAGCAGCAAGACAGTTGTAGTAGCTAACACTGAAGCTTTCTTT
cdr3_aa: CASSKTVVVANTEAFF

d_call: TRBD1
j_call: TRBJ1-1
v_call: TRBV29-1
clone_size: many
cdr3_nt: TGCAGCGTTGGACAGGGAGGTACTGAAGCTTTCTTT
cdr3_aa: CSVGQGGTEAFF

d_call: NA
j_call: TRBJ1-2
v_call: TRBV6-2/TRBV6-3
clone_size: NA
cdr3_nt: TGTGCCAGCACCCTGACAGGTTATGGCTACACCTTC
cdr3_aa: CASTLTGYGYTF

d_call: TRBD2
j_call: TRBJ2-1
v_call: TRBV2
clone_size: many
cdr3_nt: TGTGCCAGCAGTGCTAGCGGGAGTCAGGGGAATGAGCAGTTCTTC
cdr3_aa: CASSASGSQGNEQFF

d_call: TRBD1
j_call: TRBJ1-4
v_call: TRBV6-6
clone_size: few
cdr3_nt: TGTGCCAGCAGTTACGACAGGGGAACTAATGAAAAACTGTTTTTT
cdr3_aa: CASSYDRGTNEKLFF

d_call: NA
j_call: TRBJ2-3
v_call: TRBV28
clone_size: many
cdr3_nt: TGTGCCAGCAGAAGGGGAGTTAGTACGCAGTATTTT
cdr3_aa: CASRRGVSTQYF

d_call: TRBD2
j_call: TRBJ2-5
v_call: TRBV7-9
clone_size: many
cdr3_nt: TGTGCCAGCAGCTGGGGTACTAGCGTGGAGACCCAGTACTTC
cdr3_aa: CASSWGTSVETQYF

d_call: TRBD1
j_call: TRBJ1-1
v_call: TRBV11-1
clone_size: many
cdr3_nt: TGTGCCAGCAGCCACAGGGGGCGAGACACTGAAGCTTTCTTT
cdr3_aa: CASSHRGRDTEAFF

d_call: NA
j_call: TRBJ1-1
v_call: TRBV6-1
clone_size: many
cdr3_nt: TGTGCCAGCAGTACAACAGGTCCCGGCTGGACGGCTTTCTTT
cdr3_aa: CASSTTGPGWTAFF

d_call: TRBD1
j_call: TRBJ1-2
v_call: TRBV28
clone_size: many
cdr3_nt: TGTGCCAGCAGTTTATCGGGACAGAGCTATGGCTACACCTTC
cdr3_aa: CASSLSGQSYGYTF

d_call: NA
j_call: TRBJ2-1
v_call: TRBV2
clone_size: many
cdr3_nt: TGTGCCAGCAGTGGCGAGCCCTCCTACAATGAGCAGTTCTTC
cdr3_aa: CASSGEPSYNEQFF

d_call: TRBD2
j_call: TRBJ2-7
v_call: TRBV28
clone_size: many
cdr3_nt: TGTGCCAGCAGTTTTACCGGGACTAGTCTTTCCTACGAGCAGTACTTC
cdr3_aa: CASSFTGTSLSYEQYF

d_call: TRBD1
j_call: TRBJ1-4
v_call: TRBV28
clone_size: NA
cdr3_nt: TGTGCCAGCAGTCCTCCGGGACAGGGGGGCCAAAAACTGTTTTTT
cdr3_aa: CASSPPGQGGQKLFF

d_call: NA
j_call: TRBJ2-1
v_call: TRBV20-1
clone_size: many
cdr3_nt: TGCAGTGCTAGTACTGGCTACAATGAGCAGTTCTTC
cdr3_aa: CSASTGYNEQFF

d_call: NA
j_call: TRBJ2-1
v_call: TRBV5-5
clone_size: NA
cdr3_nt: TGTGCCAGCATTCGGGCAGACTACAATGAGCAGTTCTTC
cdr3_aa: CASIRADYNEQFF

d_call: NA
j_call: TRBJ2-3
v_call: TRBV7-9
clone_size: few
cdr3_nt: TGTGCCAGCAGCCGATTAGACGGGACTGCCCACACAGATACGCAGTATTTT
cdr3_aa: CASSRLDGTAHTDTQYF

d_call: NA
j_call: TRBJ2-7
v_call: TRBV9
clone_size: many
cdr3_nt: TGTGCCAGCAGCCGGGACGGATCTGAGCAGTACTTC
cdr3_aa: CASSRDGSEQYF

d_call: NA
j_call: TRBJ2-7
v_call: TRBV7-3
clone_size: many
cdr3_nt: TGTGCCAGCAGCTTAACCAGGGGACGCGAGCAGTACTTC
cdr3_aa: CASSLTRGREQYF

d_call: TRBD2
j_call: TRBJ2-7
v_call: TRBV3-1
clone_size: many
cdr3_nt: TGTGCCAGCAGCCAAGCGGGACTAGCGAGCTACGAGCAGTACTTC
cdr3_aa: CASSQAGLASYEQYF

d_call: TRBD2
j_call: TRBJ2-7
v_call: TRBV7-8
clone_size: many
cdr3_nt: TGTGCCAGCAGTCACAGCGGGACCGGGTACGAGCAGTACTTC
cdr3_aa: CASSHSGTGYEQYF

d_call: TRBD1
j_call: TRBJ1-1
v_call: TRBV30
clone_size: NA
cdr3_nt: TGTGCCTGGAGTGTACTACAGGGGGGAATAGCTTTCTTT
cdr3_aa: CAWSVLQGGIAFF

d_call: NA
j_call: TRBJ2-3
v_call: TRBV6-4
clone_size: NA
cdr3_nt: TGTGCCAGCAGTGATGGACCCGAGAATACGCAGTATTTT
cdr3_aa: CASSDGPENTQYF

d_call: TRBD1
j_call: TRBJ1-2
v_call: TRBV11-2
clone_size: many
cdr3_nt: TGTGCCAGCAGCTTAGATCCGAGGACAGGGGCCGGCTACACCTTC
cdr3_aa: CASSLDPRTGAGYTF

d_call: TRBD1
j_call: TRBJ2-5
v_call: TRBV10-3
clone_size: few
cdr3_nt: TGTGCCATCAGGACACAGGGGGAGGAGACCCAGTACTTC
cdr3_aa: CAIRTQGEETQYF

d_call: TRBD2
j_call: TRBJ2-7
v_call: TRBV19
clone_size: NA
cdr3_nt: TGTGCCAGTAGTATCACTAGCGGCACGAACTCCTACGAGCAGTACTTC
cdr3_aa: CASSITSGTNSYEQYF

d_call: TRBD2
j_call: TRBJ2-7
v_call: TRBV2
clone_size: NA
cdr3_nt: TGTGCCAGCAAAGTCCCCGGGACTAGCGGGAGGGCCACCTACGAGCAGTACTTC
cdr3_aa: CASKVPGTSGRATYEQYF

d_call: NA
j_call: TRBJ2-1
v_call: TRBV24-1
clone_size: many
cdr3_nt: TGTGCCACCAGTGATTTATTTAGCGTGGCAGACAATGAGCAGTTCTTC
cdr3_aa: CATSDLFSVADNEQFF

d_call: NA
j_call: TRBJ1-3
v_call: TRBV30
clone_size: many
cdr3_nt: TGTGCCTGGAGTGCCAACTTTTGGCAGATCTCTGGAAACACCATATATTTT
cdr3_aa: CAWSANFWQISGNTIYF

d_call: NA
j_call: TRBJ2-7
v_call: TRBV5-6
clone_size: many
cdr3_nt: TGTGCCAGCAGCTTGGTTAAGGGGAAGCAGTACTTC
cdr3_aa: CASSLVKGKQYF

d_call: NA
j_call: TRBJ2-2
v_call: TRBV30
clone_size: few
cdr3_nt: TGTGCCTGGAGTGTAAAGCCAGTCGGGGAGCTGTTTTTT
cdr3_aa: CAWSVKPVGELFF

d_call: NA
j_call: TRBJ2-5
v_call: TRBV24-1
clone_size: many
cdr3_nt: TGTGCCACCAGTGAGCTGACCGGAGGGAAGACCCAGTACTTC
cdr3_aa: CATSELTGGKTQYF

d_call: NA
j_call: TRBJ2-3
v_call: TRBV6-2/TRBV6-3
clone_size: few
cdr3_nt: TGTGCCAATCCGAAGTCGGGACATACGCAGTATTTT
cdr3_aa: CANPKSGHTQYF

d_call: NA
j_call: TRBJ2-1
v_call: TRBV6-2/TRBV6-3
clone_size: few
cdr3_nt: TGTGCCAGCAGCCCTACAGGCCTAGGGGGCAATGAGCAGTTCTTC
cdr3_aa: CASSPTGLGGNEQFF

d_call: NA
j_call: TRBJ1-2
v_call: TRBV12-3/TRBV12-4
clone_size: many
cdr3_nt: TGTGCCAGCAGTTTTAGGCAGGGCCAGGATGGCTACACCTTC
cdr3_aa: CASSFRQGQDGYTF

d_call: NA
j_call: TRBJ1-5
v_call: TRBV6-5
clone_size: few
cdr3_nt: TGTGCCAGCAGTTCGACAGACTACAATCAGCCCCAGCATTTT
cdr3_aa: CASSSTDYNQPQHF

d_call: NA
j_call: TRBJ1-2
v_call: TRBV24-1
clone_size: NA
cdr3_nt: TGTGCCACCAGTGATTTGGATGGCTACACCTTC
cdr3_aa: CATSDLDGYTF